This T cell receptor (beta chain) was observed in a study of T cells in tumors after PD-1 blockade. Background on the study: Prior checkpoint blockade, systemic immunosuppressant use, or anti-cancer therapy within 4 weeks excluded patients. Either cemiplimab 350 mg every 2 weeks or pembrolizumab 200 mg every 3 weeks was given.

The CDR3 has 17 residues. Germline loops: CDR1 SGHNT, CDR2 YENEEA. Trimming cost V 0 bases and J 5 bases, with 19 bases left between them. Input was about 616 ng to 6,500 ng of genomic DNA from tumor or blood. Data came from immunoSEQ multiplex PCR; TCRdb stores just in-frame clones and leaves some out. The table has tens of thousands of clones, around 80% seen once; the top ten hold around 15%. The chain employs TRBV11-3 and TRBJ1-1; D is possibly TRBD1 (6 bases). The specimen was PBMCs, collected before anti-PD-1 treatment. The clonotype was recovered from a human donor with basal cell carcinoma. For the CDR3, the DNA is TGTGCCAGCAGCTTAGATCTAGGAGGCAGGGGAAGGACTGAAGCTTTCTTT. It specifies CASSLDLGGRGRTEAFF.